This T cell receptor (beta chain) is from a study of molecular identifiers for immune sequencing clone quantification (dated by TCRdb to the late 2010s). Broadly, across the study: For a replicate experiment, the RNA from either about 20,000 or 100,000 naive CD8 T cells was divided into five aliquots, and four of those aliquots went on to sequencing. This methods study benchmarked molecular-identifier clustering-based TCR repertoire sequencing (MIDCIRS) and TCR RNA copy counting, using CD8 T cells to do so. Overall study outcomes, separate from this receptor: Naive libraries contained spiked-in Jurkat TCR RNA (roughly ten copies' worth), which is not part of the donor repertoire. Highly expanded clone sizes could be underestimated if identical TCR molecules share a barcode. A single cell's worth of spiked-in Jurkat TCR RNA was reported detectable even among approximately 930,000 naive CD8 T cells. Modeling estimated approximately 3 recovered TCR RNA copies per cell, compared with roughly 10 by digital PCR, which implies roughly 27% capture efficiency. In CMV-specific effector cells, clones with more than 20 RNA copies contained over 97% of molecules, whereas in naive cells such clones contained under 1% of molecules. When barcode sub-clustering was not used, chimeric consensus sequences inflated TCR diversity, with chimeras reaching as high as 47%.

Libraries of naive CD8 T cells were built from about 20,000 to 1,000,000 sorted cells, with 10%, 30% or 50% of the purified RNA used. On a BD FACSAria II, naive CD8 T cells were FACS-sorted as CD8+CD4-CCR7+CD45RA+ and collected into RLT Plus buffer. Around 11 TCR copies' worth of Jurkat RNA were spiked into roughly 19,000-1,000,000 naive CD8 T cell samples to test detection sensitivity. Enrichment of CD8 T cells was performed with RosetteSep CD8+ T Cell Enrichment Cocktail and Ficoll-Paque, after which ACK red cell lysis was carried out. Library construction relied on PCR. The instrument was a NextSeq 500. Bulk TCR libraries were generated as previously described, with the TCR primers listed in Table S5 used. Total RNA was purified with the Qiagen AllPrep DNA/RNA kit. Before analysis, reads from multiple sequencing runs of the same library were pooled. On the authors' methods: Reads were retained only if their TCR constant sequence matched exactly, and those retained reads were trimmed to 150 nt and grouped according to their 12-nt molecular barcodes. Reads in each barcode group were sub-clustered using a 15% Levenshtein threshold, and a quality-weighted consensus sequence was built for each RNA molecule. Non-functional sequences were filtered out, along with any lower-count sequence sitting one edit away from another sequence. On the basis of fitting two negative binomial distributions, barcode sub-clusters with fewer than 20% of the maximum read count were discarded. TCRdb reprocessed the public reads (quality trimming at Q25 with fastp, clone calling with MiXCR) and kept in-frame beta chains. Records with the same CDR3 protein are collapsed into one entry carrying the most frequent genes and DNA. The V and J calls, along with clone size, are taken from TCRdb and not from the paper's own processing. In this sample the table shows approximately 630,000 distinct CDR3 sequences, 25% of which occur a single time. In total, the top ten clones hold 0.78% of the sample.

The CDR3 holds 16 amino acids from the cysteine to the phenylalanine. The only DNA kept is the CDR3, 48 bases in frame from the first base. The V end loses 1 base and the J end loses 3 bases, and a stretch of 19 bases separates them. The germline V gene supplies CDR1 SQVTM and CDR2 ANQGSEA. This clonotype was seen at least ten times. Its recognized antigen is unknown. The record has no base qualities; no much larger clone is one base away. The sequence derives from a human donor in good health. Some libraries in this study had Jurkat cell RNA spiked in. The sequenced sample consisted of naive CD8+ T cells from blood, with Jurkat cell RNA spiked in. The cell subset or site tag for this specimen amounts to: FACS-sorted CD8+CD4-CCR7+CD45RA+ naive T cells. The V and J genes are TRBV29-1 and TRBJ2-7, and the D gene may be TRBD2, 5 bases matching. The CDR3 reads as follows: CSVEASSDGSYYEQYF. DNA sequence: TGCAGCGTTGAAGCTAGCTCGGACGGAAGCTACTACGAGCAGTACTTC.